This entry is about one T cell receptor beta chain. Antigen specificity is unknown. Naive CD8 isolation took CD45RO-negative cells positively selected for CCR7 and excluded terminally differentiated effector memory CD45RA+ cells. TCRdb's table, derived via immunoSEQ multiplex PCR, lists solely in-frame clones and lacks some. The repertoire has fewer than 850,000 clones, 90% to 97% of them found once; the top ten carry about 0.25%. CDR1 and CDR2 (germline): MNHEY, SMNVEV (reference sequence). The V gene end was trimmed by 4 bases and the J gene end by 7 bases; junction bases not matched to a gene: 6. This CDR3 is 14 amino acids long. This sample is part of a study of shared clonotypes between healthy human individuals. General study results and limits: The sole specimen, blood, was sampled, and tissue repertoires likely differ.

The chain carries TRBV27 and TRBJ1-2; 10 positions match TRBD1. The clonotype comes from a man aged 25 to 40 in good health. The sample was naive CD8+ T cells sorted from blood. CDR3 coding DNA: TGTGCCAGCAGTTACGGGACAGGGGTAGGTGGCTACACCTTC. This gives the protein CASSYGTGVGGYTF.